Below, one T cell receptor beta chain is given with its context. No cognate antigen has been identified for it. Per-base quality was not reported, and no clone a single base away is much larger than it. Germline trimming: 3 bases from V, 0 bases from J; junction bases outside gene matches: 3. The germline V gene (reference sequence) yields SGHNT for CDR1 and YYREEE for CDR2. Including cysteine and phenylalanine, the CDR3 has 15 amino acids. Only CDR3 DNA remains: 45 bases, in frame from the first base. The immunoSEQ Assay, a bias-controlled multiplex PCR, was used to amplify TCRbeta CDR3 regions from genomic DNA. For the original study's pipeline: Within the assay, amplification of reference gene primers was used to estimate how many nucleated cells each sample contained. To quantify the absolute abundance of each unique TCRbeta CDR3 rearrangement, sequence reads were collapsed and filtered. For each sample, productive Simpson clonality was calculated as the square root of Simpson's diversity index across productive rearrangements. Sourced from immuneACCESS, this table was stored by TCRdb with only in-frame sequences that have V and J called. A share of the clones is absent; for the studies checked, an unresolved V gene accounts for under half, and the remainder has no known explanation. V and J calls and clone size are copied from that table; D and trimming were computed from the DNA. The sample table holds just over 45,000 clones, of which 87% were seen once. The ten top clones hold approximately 5% of the sample.

Whole blood was collected in K2EDTA tubes by collaborating institutions according to the institutions' own protocols. Collaborator samples were shipped for TCRbeta analysis as frozen whole blood, isolated PBMCs, or DNA extracted from either sample type. The data belong to a study of blood T cell repertoires in COVID-19 (dated by TCRdb to about 2020). Context from the whole study: Samples covering the acute and convalescent phases of COVID-19 were provided by collaborators in the United States, Italy and Spain. The repertoires were released in a freely available public database meant as a resource for research on the immune response to SARS-CoV-2. Where available, HLA class I and class II types were taken from metadata supplied by the sample provider and were not determined by assay-based typing. Deeply sampled blood TCRbeta repertoires from subjects exposed to, actively infected with, or recovered from COVID-19 were included in the dataset. The sample metadata nearly always contained a de-identified subject ID, COVID-19 status, age in years and sex. The material from the prospective study consisted of cDNA or gDNA derived from T cells, B-cell-depleted T cells, or PBMCs. The samples were drawn from two sources: the first 160 participants of the ongoing ImmuneRACE study, and fewer than 1,500 subjects contributed by 6 global collaborators. Summary of the overall study and its limitations: The quantity of clinical and demographic metadata differed by source and by participant and was supplied without curation.

Sample: peripheral blood. This chain is built from TRBV5-4 and TRBJ2-3, with TRBD1 identical over 8 junction bases. The sequence was obtained from a human donor in a cohort sampled during active COVID-19. The CDR3 sequence is CASSYGQGSTDTQYF. The bases are TGTGCCAGCAGCTACGGACAGGGTAGCACAGATACGCAGTATTTT.